This T cell receptor beta chain was sequenced for a study of blood T cell repertoires in COVID-19. As for the study in general: Acute-phase and convalescent COVID-19 samples originated in the United States, Italy and Spain.

Authors' analysis steps: Researchers report that nucleated cell counts were estimated from reference gene primer amplification. Generated by immunoSEQ multiplex PCR, the TCRdb table keeps only in-frame clones and is missing some. V and J calls plus clone size are reproduced from that table; the DNA served to infer D and trimming. The sample has hundreds of thousands of clones; around 90% are singletons. The CDR3 contains 15 residues. V was cut by 0 bases and J by 6 bases, with 15 bases left in between. Germline V gives CDR1 LGHNA, CDR2 YSLEER. What was sequenced was peripheral blood. This TCR derives from a man in his sixties who had recovered from COVID-19. The V and J genes are TRBV4-3 and TRBJ2-7; D is perhaps TRBD2 (6 bases). CDR3 in amino acids: CASSQDVNSGFEQYF. DNA for the CDR3: TGCGCCAGCAGCCAAGATGTCAATAGCGGTTTCGAGCAGTACTTC.